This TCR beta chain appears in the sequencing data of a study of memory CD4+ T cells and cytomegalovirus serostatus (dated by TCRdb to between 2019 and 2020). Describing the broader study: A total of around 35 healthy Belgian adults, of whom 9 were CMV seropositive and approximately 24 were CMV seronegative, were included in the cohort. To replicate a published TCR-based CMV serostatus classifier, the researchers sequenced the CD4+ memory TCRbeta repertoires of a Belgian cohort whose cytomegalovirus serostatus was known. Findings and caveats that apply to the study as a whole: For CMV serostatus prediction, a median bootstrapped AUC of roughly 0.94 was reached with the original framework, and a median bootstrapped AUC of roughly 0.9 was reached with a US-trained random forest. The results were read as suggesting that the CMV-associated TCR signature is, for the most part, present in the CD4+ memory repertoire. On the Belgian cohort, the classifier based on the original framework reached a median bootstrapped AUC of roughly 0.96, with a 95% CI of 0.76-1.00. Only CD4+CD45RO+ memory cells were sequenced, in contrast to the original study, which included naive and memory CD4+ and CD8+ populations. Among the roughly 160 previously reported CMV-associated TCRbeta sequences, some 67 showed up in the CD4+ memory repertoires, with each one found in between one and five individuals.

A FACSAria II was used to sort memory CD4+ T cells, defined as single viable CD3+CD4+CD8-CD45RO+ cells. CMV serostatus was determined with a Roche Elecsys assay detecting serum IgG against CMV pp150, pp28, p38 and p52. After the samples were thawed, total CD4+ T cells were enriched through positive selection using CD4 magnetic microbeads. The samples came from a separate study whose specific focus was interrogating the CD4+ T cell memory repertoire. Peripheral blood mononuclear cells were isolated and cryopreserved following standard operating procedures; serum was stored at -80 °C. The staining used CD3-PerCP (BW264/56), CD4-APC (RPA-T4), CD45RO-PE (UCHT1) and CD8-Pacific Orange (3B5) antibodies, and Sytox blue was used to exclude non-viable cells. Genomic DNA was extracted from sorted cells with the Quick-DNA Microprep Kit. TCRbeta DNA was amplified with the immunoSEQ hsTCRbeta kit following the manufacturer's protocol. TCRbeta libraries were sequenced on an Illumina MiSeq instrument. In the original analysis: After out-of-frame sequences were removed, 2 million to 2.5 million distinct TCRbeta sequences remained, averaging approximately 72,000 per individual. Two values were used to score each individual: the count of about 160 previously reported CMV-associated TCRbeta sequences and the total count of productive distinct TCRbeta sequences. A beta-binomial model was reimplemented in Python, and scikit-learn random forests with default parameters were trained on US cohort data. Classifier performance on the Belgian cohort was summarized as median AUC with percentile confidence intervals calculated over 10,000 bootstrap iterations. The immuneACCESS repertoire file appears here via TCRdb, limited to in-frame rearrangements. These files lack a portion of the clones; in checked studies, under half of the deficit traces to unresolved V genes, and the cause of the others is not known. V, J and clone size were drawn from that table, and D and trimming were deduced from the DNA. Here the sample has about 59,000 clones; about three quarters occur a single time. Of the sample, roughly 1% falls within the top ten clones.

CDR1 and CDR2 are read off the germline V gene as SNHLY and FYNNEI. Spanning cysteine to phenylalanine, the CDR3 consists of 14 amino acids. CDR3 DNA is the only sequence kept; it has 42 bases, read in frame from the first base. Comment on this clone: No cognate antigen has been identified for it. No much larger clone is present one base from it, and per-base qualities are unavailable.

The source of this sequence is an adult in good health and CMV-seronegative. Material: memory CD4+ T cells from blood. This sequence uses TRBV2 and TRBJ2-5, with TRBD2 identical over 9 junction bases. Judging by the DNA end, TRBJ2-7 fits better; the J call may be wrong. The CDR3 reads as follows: CASSVSGRLLEQYF. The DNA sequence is TGTGCCAGCAGTGTAAGCGGGAGGTTACTCGAGCAGTACTTC.